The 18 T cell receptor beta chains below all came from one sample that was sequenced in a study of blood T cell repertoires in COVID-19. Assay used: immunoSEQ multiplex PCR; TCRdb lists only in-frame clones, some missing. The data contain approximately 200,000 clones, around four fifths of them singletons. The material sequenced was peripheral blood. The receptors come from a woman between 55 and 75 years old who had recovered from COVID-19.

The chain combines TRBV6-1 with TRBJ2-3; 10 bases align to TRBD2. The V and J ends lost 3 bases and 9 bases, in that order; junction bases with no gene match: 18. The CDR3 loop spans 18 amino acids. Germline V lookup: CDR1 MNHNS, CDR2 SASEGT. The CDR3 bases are TGTGCCAGCAGTGAGCATAGCGGGGGGAACCCTTTCCCGGACACGCAGTATTTT. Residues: CASSEHSGGNPFPDTQYF.

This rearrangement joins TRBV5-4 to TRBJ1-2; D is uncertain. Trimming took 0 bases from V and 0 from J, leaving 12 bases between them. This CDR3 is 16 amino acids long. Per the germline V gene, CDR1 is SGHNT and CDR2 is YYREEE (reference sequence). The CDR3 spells CASSLASGEANYGYTF. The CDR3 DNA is TGTGCCAGCAGCTTGGCCTCTGGAGAAGCTAACTATGGCTACACCTTC.

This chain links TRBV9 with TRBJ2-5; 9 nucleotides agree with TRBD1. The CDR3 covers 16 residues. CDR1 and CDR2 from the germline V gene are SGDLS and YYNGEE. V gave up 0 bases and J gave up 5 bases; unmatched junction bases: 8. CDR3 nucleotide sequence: TGTGCCAGCAGCGTAGGTCCGGGACAGGGTCTGGAGACCCAGTACTTC. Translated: CASSVGPGQGLETQYF.

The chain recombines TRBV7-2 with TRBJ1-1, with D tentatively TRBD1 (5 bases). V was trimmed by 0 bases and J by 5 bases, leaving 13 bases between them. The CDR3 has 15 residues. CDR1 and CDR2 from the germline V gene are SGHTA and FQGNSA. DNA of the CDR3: TGTGCCAGCAGCTTAGCGCAGGGAGGAACTACTGAAGCTTTCTTT. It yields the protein CASSLAQGGTTEAFF.

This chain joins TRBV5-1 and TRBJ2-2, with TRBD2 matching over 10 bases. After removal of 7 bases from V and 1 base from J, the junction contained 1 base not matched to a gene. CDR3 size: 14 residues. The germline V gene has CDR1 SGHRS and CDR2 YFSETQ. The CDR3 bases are TGCGCCAGCCAGCGGGGGGGGAACACCGGGGAGCTGTTTTTT. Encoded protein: CASQRGGNTGELFF.

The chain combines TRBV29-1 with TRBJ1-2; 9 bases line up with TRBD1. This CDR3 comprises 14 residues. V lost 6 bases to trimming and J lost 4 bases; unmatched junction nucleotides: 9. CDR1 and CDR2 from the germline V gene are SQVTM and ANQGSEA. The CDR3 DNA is TGCAGCGTCCGAGGACAGGGGACGATCTATGGCTACACCTTC. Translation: CSVRGQGTIYGYTF. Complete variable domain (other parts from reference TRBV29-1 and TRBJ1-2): SAVISQKPSRDICQRGTSLTIQCQVDSQVTMMFWYRQQPGQSLTLIATANQGSEATYESGFVIDKFPISRPNLTFSTLTVSNMSPEDSSIYLCSVRGQGTIYGYTFGSGTRLTVV.

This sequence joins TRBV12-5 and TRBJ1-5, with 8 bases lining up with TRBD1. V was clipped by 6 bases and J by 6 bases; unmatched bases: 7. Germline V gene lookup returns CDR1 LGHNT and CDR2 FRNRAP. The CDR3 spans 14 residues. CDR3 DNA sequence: TGTGCTAGTGGCCTGGGACAGGAAAGTCAGCCCCAGCATTTT. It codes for CASGLGQESQPQHF.

CDR3 coding DNA: TGTGCCAGCTCACCACCAGGGACAGGGGCACCCTACAATGAGCAGTTCTTC. Translating gives CASSPPGTGAPYNEQFF. The genes are TRBV18 and TRBJ2-1, with 10 bases lining up with TRBD1. V shed 0 bases and J 2 bases; nucleotides not matched to a gene: 4. Germline loops: CDR1 KGHSH, CDR2 LQKENI. The CDR3 totals 17 residues.

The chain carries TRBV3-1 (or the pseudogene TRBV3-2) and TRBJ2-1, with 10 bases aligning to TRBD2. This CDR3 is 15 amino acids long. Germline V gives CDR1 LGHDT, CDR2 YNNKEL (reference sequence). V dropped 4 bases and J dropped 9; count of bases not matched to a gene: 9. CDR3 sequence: CASSPLAGGYGEQFF. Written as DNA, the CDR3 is TGTGCCAGCAGCCCCTTAGCGGGGGGTTATGGTGAGCAGTTCTTC.

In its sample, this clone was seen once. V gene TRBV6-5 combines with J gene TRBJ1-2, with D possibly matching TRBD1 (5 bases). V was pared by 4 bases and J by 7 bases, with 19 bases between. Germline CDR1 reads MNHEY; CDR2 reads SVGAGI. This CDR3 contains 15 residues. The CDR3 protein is CASSFRDQGSSGYTF. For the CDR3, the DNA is TGTGCCAGCAGTTTCAGGGATCAGGGATCTAGTGGCTACACCTTC.

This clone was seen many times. CDR3 residues: CASSRTGGRHQPQHF. Written as DNA, the CDR3 is TGTGCCAGCAGTAGGACAGGGGGCAGGCATCAGCCCCAGCATTTT. The chain is built from TRBV6-5 and TRBJ1-5; 11 nucleotides match TRBD1. The V gene's germline CDR1 is MNHEY and CDR2 SVGAGI. The CDR3 is 15 residues long. V trimming: 5 bases; J trimming: 5 bases; junction bases outside the gene matches: 5.

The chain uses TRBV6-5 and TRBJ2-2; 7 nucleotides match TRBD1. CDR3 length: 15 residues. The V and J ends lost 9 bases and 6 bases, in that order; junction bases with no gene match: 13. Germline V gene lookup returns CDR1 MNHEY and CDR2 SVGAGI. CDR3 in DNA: TGTGCCAGAGGACAGGCGACGGTATGGGCCGGGGAGCTGTTTTTT. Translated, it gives CARGQATVWAGELFF.

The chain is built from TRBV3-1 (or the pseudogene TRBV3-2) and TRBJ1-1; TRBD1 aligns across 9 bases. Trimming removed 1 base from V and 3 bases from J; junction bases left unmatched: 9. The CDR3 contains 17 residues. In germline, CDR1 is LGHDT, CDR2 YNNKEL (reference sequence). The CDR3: CASSQVLMTGGDTEAFF. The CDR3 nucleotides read TGTGCCAGCAGCCAAGTCCTCATGACAGGGGGGGACACTGAAGCTTTCTTT.

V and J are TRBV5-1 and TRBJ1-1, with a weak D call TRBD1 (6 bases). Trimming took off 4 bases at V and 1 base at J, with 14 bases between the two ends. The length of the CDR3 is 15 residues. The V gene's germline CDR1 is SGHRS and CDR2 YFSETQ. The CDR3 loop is CASSRTGTPNTEAFF. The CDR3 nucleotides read TGCGCCAGCAGCAGGACCGGGACACCGAACACTGAAGCTTTCTTT.

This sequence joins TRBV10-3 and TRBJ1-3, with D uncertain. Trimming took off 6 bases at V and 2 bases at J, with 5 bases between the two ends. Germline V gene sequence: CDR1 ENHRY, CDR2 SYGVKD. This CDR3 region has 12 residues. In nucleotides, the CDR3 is TGTGCCATCAGGACTCCTGGAAACACCATATATTTT. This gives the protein CAIRTPGNTIYF.

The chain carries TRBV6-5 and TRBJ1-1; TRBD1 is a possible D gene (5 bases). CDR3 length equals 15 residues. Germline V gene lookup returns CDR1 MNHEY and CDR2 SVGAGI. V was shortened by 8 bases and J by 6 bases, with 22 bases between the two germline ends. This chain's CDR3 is CASGTSWGSGAEAFF. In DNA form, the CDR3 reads TGTGCCAGCGGAACTTCGTGGGGGTCGGGGGCTGAAGCTTTCTTT.

CDR3 DNA sequence: TGCGCCAGCAGCTTGTTTGGCGGGACCTCCTACAATGAGCAGTTCTTC. As protein: CASSLFGGTSYNEQFF. This rearrangement joins TRBV5-1 to TRBJ2-1, with D perhaps TRBD2 (6 bases). CDR1 is SGHRS and CDR2 is YFSETQ in the germline V gene. Between the trimmed V and J ends, which lost 1 base and 0 bases, there was a span of 11 bases. The CDR3 consists of 16 residues.

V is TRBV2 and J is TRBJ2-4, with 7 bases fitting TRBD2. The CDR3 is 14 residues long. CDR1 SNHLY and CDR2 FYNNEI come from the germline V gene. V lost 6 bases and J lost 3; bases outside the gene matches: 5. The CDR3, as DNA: TGTGCCAGCAGCCAACGGGGGGACAAAAACATTCAGTACTTC. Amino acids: CASSQRGDKNIQYF. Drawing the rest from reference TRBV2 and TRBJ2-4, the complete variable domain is EPEVTQTPSHQVTQMGQEVILRCVPISNHLYFYWYRQILGQKVEFLVSFYNNEISEKSEIFDDQFSVERPDGSNFTLKIRSTKLEDSAMYFCASSQRGDKNIQYFGAGTRLSVL.